The clone carrying this T cell receptor (beta chain) appeared many times. Its target is not known. One junction end disagrees with the germline gene, perhaps due to a read error. TCR beta CDR3 regions were amplified from RNA. A set of HTBI primers served as the primers for a first-round RT-PCR of the TCR CDR3. TCRdb recomputed calls from the multiplex PCR reads with MiXCR, one row per CDR3 protein. The repertoire holds around 190,000 distinct CDR3 sequences, with approximately 17% as singletons. The CDR3 extends over 13 amino acids. The germline gives CDR1 KGHDR, CDR2 SFDVKD. Researchers defined stable Graves' hyperthyroidism as no ophthalmopathy progression within 18 months. These data originate in a study of T cells in Graves' hyperthyroidism and ophthalmopathy. Study-level results: In the analysis, a 13 V-J model separated ophthalmopathy from stable hyperthyroidism. The blood repertoire included most of the expanded thyroid clonotypes above 0.001.

The receptor's source is a woman aged 45-60 years with Graves' hyperthyroidism. Sequenced sample: blood. The chain is built from TRBV24-1 and TRBJ2-1, with D unclear. CDR3 sequence: CATVGHSNNEQFF. CDR3 nucleotide sequence: TGTGCCACCGTAGGGCACTCCAACAATGAGCAGTTCTTC.